These T cell receptor beta chains were read from a single sample in a study of T cell clonotyping in hematopoietic cell transplantation. Sequencing was performed with immunoSEQ multiplex PCR; in TCRdb, only in-frame clones are kept and a portion is missing. The sample has about 50,000 clones; under 90% are singletons. The sequencing used peripheral blood mononuclear cells, collected before stem cell transplant. These receptors were taken from a man in his sixties with biphenotypic leukemia. Some clones in this sample may be carry-over from other donors' samples. The conserved cysteine and the conserved F or W are not part of the CDR3 here.

V: TRBV30
CDR3: AWEIRGKYGYT

V: TRBV5-1
CDR3: ASSRAGDTDTQY

V: TRBV4-1
CDR3: ASSRPAGSGEKLF

V: TRBV2
CDR3: ASSSLAPDRFLYEQY

V: TRBV6-5
CDR3: ASGDISTDTQY

V: TRBV28
CDR3: ASSPPGDGYT

V: TRBV28
CDR3: ASGTSREKLF

V: TRBV28
CDR3: ASSSLGDPGQGGDTQY

V: TRBV28
CDR3: ASSYLHRAGRRFSGNTIY

V: TRBV6-1
CDR3: ASTRHRAEQY

V: TRBV19
CDR3: ASSRTGLNQPQH

V: TRBV27
CDR3: ASSFRTDRMNTEAF

V: TRBV10-3
CDR3: AITPDLTDTQY

V: TRBV7-6
CDR3: ASSSRRSDNEQF

V: TRBV28
CDR3: ASSLIGTSGATDTQY

V: TRBV7-9
CDR3: ASRISGANVLT

V: TRBV30
CDR3: AWSVEVDTQY

V: TRBV28
CDR3: ASSPPRGPQH

V: TRBV30
CDR3: ACRTGNGYT

V: TRBV28
CDR3: ASSLPPGNTGELF

V: TRBV7-2
CDR3: ASSRSAGTDNSPLH

V: TRBV7-6
CDR3: ASSLGARDSPDTQY

V: TRBV18
CDR3: ASSLGTGVHEQY

V: TRBV4-2
CDR3: ASSQGRGSTGELF

V: TRBV7-9
CDR3: ASSLVGLDTEAF

V: TRBV4-1
CDR3: ASSQDARRGFSEQF

V: TRBV5-1
CDR3: ASSPDRAINTGELF

V: TRBV13
CDR3: ASSLPDNEQF

V: TRBV27
CDR3: ASSPRVPTGELF

V: TRBV6-6
CDR3: ASRRGIGTGELF

V: TRBV29-1
CDR3: SVVSSGSGVGNEQF

V: TRBV28
CDR3: ASTREPYEQY

V: TRBV30
CDR3: AWIRDRGVGGAF

V: TRBV5-8
CDR3: ASSLASGVGYGYT

V: TRBV7-3
CDR3: ASSATDRGSEQY

V: TRBV19
CDR3: ASNYGTNEKLF

V: TRBV5-4
CDR3: ASTRPRTGAAYGYT

V: TRBV6-5
CDR3: ASSWSTGADTEAF

V: TRBV10-3
CDR3: AISDRTDTDTQY

V: TRBV30
CDR3: AWRGAPTNEKLF

V: TRBV7-9
CDR3: ASTPSAGPRGYT

V: TRBV5-1
CDR3: ASSLAGTGAEKLF

V: TRBV7-9
CDR3: ASSLGPVNIYEQY

V: TRBV19
CDR3: ASKHSGTGNYGYT

V: TRBV6-1
CDR3: ASSDALPGQGHTGELF

V: TRBV28
CDR3: ASSLPTGSADTQY

V: TRBV14
CDR3: ASSQAGNWNTEAF

V: TRBV25-1
CDR3: ASSGRGFLTDTQY

V: TRBV6-1
CDR3: ASRDRDRVNTEAF

V: TRBV19
CDR3: ASSIRRRGEGNQETQY

V: TRBV30
CDR3: AWSPLTGTAEAF

V: TRBV25-1
CDR3: ASGGPGGTEAF